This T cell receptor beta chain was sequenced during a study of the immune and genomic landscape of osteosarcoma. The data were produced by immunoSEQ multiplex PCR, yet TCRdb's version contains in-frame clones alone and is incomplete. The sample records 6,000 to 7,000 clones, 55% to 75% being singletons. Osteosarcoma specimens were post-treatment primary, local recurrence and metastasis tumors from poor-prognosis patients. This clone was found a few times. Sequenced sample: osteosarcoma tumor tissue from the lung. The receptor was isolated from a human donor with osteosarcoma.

The CDR3 DNA is TGTGCCAGCAGACGCCGGGACAGGGATCAGCCCCAGCATTTT. Its protein is CASRRRDRDQPQHF. The J gene is TRBJ1-5, the V gene TRBV6-1, with 9 bases lining up with TRBD1. This CDR3 has 14 residues. V lost 6 bases and J lost 5; bases outside the gene matches: 5. Germline V gives CDR1 MNHNS, CDR2 SASEGT.